The 11 T cell receptor beta chains below all came from one sample that was sequenced in a study of spatial heterogeneity in lung cancer. TCRdb fed the 5' RACE reads into MiXCR, producing one record per CDR3 protein. This table holds more than 60,000 distinct CDR3 sequences, about 8.5% found once. Noted time point: sample taken at primary tumor resection. This material consisted of PBMCs, taken at surgery. All receptors come from a male donor with early-stage non-small cell lung cancer.

This clonotype was detected a few times. The chain couples TRBV11-2 to TRBJ2-1; possible D gene TRBD2, 5 bases. The CDR3 runs 12 residues. Germline V gene sequence: CDR1 SGHAT, CDR2 FQNNGV. V was pared by 2 bases and J by 10 bases, with 9 bases between. CDR3 DNA: TGTGCCAGCAGCTTAAATGGAGGCGAGCAGTTCTTC. It specifies CASSLNGGEQFF.

This clonotype was recorded many times. The rearrangement uses TRBV12-3 or TRBV12-4 and TRBJ2-7; a possible D gene is TRBD2 (6 bases). This CDR3 is built from 15 residues. The germline V and J ends were trimmed by 8 bases and 5 bases, with 22 bases remaining between them. The CDR3: CASQTSTRVHHEQYF. The CDR3 DNA reads TGTGCCAGCCAAACCTCGACTAGGGTTCACCACGAGCAGTACTTC.

The rearrangement uses TRBV4-3 and TRBJ1-4; D gene unclear. CDR1 LGHNA and CDR2 YSLEER come from the germline V gene. This CDR3 has 16 amino acids. V gave up 5 bases and J gave up 5 bases, with 18 bases separating them. The CDR3 DNA reads as TGCGCCAGCAGCTCCCATCCCGACGGAACAAATGAAAAACTGTTTTTT. Amino acid sequence: CASSSHPDGTNEKLFF.

This clonotype appeared many times. This rearrangement joins TRBV12-3 or TRBV12-4 to TRBJ2-6, with no clear D. Trimming left V 2 bases short and J 1 base short, with 6 bases between. The CDR3 is 15 amino acids. CDR3 coding DNA: TGTGCCAGCAGTTTAAGTGGGTCTGGGGCCAACGTCCTGACTTTC. Encoded protein: CASSLSGSGANVLTF.

V and J are TRBV11-2 and TRBJ2-4; tentatively, D is TRBD2 (5 bases). Looked up from germline, CDR1 is SGHAT and CDR2 is FQNNGV. The CDR3 covers 17 residues. Trimming removed 5 bases from V and 1 base from J, with 18 bases in between. The DNA of the CDR3 is TGTGCCAGCAGCCCGCTAGGACTTCATTTGGCCAAAAACATTCAGTACTTC. This gives the protein CASSPLGLHLAKNIQYF.

This clonotype appeared a few times. The chain is built from TRBV11-1 and TRBJ2-7; D remains ambiguous. This CDR3 is built from 14 residues. CDR1 is SGHAT, CDR2 FQDESV, per germline (reference sequence). Trimming removed 1 base at V and 3 bases at J, with 10 bases between. The CDR3 DNA is TGTGCCAGCAGCTTAGGTGTCGGAGTCTACGAGCAGTACTTC. Encoded protein: CASSLGVGVYEQYF.

This clonotype occurred many times. The chain joins TRBV5-1 to TRBJ1-1; a possible D gene is TRBD1 (5 bases). The CDR3 contains 13 residues. Germline V gene lookup returns CDR1 SGHRS and CDR2 YFSETQ. The V end lost 2 bases, the J end lost 5 bases, and 10 bases lay between the germline ends. The CDR3 region has the DNA TGCGCCAGCAGCTTCGGGACGTTTACTGAAGCTTTCTTT. This sequence encodes CASSFGTFTEAFF.

As regards this clonotype: A much larger clone lies one base from this, so it may be a read error. This chain joins TRBV4-3 and TRBJ2-1; 8 nucleotides line up with TRBD2. Germline V CDR1 and CDR2: LGHNA, YSLEER. The V gene end was trimmed by 7 bases and the J gene end by 12 bases; junction bases not matched to a gene: 20. The CDR3 covers 16 residues. CDR3 residues: CASTPQVPGAGDVQFF. Here the CDR3 DNA reads TGCGCCAGCACCCCCCAAGTACCGGGAGCGGGGGATGTGCAGTTCTTC.

The table lists this clonotype with many counts. This chain links TRBV18 with TRBJ1-5; D remains unclear. The CDR3 is 16 residues long. With 3 bases removed from V and 5 bases from J, the gap between germline ends came to 17 bases. Germline lookup yields CDR1 KGHSH and CDR2 LQKENI. The DNA of the CDR3 is TGTGCCAGCTCACCTCGTTCGACAACTACCGATCAGCCCCAGCATTTT. Translation gives CASSPRSTTTDQPQHF.

The table lists this clonotype with many counts. The chain uses TRBV5-1 and TRBJ2-2; D is undetermined. V was cut by 4 bases and J by 6 bases, with 13 bases left in between. Germline CDR1 reads SGHRS; CDR2 reads YFSETQ. The CDR3 consists of 14 residues. The CDR3 loop is CASSDTTSPGELFF. In DNA form, the CDR3 reads TGCGCCAGCAGCGACACTACCTCCCCCGGGGAGCTGTTTTTT.

This clonotype was seen repeatedly, ten times or more. The rearrangement uses TRBV29-1 and TRBJ2-3; no clear D gene. There are 12 residues in the CDR3. V lost 6 bases to trimming and J lost 4 bases, with 11 bases between them. The germline V gene encodes CDR1 SQVTM and CDR2 ANQGSEA. The CDR3 region is CSVAGSPDTQYF. The CDR3 DNA reads TGCAGCGTCGCTGGTAGCCCAGATACGCAGTATTTT.